This T cell receptor (beta chain) was captured in a study of post-analysis software for immune sequencing data (dated by TCRdb to the mid-2010s). For the study in its entirety: Relapsing-remitting, secondary progressive and progressive-relapsing multiple sclerosis were recorded as disease courses, and subtype annotation was lacking for some patients. Patient repertoires were compared against 10 to 12 previously published healthy control repertoires from donors aged roughly 6 to 27 years. A subset of samples was prepared in parallel using single-end sample barcoding, then pooled and co-amplified after Illumina adapter ligation.

Receptor amplification or capture employed PCR. The listed sequencing device is Illumina HiSeq 2500. Unique molecular identifiers were incorporated into TCR beta cDNA libraries to reduce PCR and sequencing biases. Per 1 to 10 million input T cells, approximately 500,000 cDNA molecules were obtained, such that each molecule approximated one T cell. The patient libraries were prepared and sequenced with the same protocol used for the earlier healthy control dataset. Within a given batch, samples were prepared together, multiplexed and sequenced on the same HiSeq lane. Turning to the authors' computational methods: Raw barcoded reads were processed with MIGEC, discarding single-read molecular identifier groups before consensus assembly and CDR3 extraction. Clonotype tables were post-analysed with VDJtools, normalizing diversity by down-sampling all datasets to the smallest sample size. In repertoire overlap clustering, CDR3 amino acid sequences, but not nucleotide sequences, were matched to correct batch-related cross-sample contamination. The public reads were reanalyzed by TCRdb: fastp trimming at Q25, MiXCR alignment, in-frame beta chains only. Identical CDR3 protein sequences are pooled into one entry, listed with their most common genes and DNA. The V and J calls come from TCRdb's annotation, not from the publication. This sample comprises about 770,000 distinct CDR3 sequences, 46% of them detected only once. 4.9% of the sample belongs to the ten largest clones.

On this clonotype: It lacks a known antigen. No base qualities exist here, and no much larger clone lies one base off it.

Looking up the germline V gene yields CDR1 SGHTA and CDR2 FQGNSA. The V and J ends are trimmed by 5 bases and 2 bases, leaving 13 bases between them. From the cysteine up to the phenylalanine, the CDR3 has a length of 14 residues. Here the CDR3 DNA is all that survives: 42 bases in frame from base 1. The paper as a whole reports these results and caveats: About five TRBV segments, including TRBV5-6, TRBV5-1 and TRBV20-1, were significantly more frequent in patients than controls. The control group was slightly older than the multiple sclerosis patient group. Direct clustering with F measure revealed strong co-clustering of samples prepared in the same batch, which led to a batch-effect correction. Multiple sclerosis patients had significantly lower normalized Chao1 diversity than controls, a result that suggests substantial peripheral T-cell clonal expansion.

TCR beta repertoires were profiled from peripheral blood of roughly 13 young patients with multiple sclerosis to demonstrate the VDJtools post-analysis software. Multiple sclerosis patients were children and adolescents aged about 6 to 17 years. The chain uses TRBV7-2 and TRBJ2-7; a tentative D call is TRBD1 (5 bases match). The sequenced sample consisted of blood. This clonotype was obtained from a girl aged 10 to 17 with multiple sclerosis. The CDR3: CASSLSTATYEQYF. At the DNA level, the sequence is TGTGCCAGCAGCCTTTCGACAGCGACCTACGAGCAGTACTTC.